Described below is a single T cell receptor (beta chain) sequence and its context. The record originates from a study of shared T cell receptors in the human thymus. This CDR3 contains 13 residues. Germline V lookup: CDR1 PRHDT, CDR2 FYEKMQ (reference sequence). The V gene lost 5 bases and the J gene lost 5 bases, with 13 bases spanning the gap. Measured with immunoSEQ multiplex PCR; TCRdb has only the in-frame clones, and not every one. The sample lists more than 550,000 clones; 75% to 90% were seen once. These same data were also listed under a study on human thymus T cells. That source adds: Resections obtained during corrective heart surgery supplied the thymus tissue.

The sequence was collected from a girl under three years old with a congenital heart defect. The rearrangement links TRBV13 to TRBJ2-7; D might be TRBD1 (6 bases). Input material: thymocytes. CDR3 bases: TGTGCCAGCAGCCTACAGGGTGCGGACGAGCAGTACTTC. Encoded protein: CASSLQGADEQYF.